The 25 T cell receptor beta chains reported below all come from one sample, sequenced in a study of metastatic and nonmetastatic thyroid tumors. TCRdb called clones again from the PCR reads with MiXCR. The profile shows 91,000 or so clones, 10% to 15% of them singletons. Ahead of thyroid surgery, no patient had received treatment of any kind. The specimen was blood. The receptors come from a female donor with papillary thyroid cancer or a benign thyroid nodule (not recorded which). Some clones in this sample may be carry-over from other donors' samples.

This clone has ten or more counts. V usage is TRBV6-2 or TRBV6-3 and J usage is TRBJ2-2; 8 nucleotides agree with TRBD1. After removal of 7 bases from V and 5 bases from J, the junction contained 3 bases not matched to a gene. The CDR3 has 13 residues. Germline V CDR1 and CDR2: MNHEY, SVGEGT. In DNA, the CDR3 is TGTGCCAGCAATCAGGGGGCGACCGGGGAGCTGTTTTTT. Translating gives CASNQGATGELFF.

Many counts were recorded for this clone. This chain connects TRBV19 to TRBJ2-3, with D perhaps TRBD2 (5 bases). Trimming shortened V by 3 bases and J by 4 bases, and 8 bases separated the two germline ends. Germline V gene sequence: CDR1 LNHDA, CDR2 SQIVND (reference sequence). The CDR3 sequence is 13 residues long. The CDR3 DNA reads as TGTGCCAGTAGTATCGGGGTCGCAGATACGCAGTATTTT. Translation: CASSIGVADTQYF.

This clone was found many times. The rearrangement joins TRBV12-3 or TRBV12-4 to TRBJ2-3, with D uncertain. V lost 1 base and J 0 bases, leaving 8 bases between the germline ends. The CDR3 sequence is 15 residues long. The chain's CDR3 is CASSLVQASTDTQYF. In nucleotides, the CDR3 is TGTGCCAGCAGTTTAGTCCAGGCAAGCACAGATACGCAGTATTTT.

This clone was counted ten times or more. This sequence joins TRBV2 and TRBJ2-7; weak D call: TRBD2 (7 bases). V lost 5 bases, J lost 1 base, and 15 bases lay in between. The CDR3 extends over 15 amino acids. Per the germline V gene, CDR1 is SNHLY and CDR2 is FYNNEI. CDR3 sequence: CASSPTQGGSYEQYF. CDR3 bases: TGTGCCAGCAGTCCTACACAGGGAGGGTCCTACGAGCAGTACTTC.

This clone appeared a single time. The sample contains more than one DNA sequence encoding this CDR3. The chain joins TRBV28 to TRBJ1-1; 8 bases map to TRBD1. J lost 2 bases, V lost 5 bases, and 7 bases had no gene match. The germline V gene encodes CDR1 MDHEN and CDR2 SYDVKM. The CDR3 runs 15 residues. CDR3 DNA sequence: TGTGCCAGCAGTCCCTCAGGACAGGGTAACACTGAAGCTTTCTTT. Amino acid sequence: CASSPSGQGNTEAFF.

This clone has ten or more counts. The chain links TRBV6-1 to TRBJ1-2, with 9 bases matching TRBD1. The CDR3 contains 15 residues. The germline CDR1 and CDR2 sequences are MNHNS and SASEGT. Germline trimming cut 4 bases from V and 8 bases from J; bases unmatched to any gene: 11. The CDR3 DNA reads TGTGCCAGCAGTGGCGGGACAGGGAGTCTGAGGGGCTACACCTTC. Residues: CASSGGTGSLRGYTF.

This clone was counted at least ten times. The rearrangement uses TRBV28 and TRBJ2-2; 9 bases match TRBD1. V was pared by 3 bases and J by 7 bases, with 6 bases of the junction left unmatched. The CDR3 spans 15 residues. CDR1 and CDR2 from the germline V gene are MDHEN and SYDVKM. The chain's CDR3 is CASSLEQGAFGELFF. CDR3 nucleotides: TGTGCCAGCAGTTTGGAACAGGGGGCCTTCGGGGAGCTGTTTTTT.

This clone showed up just a few times. In DNA, the CDR3 is TGTGCCAGCAGACCACGGCCCCCCAGTTACTGGCAGTACTTC. Translated: CASRPRPPSYWQYF. The chain combines TRBV28 with TRBJ2-7; no reliable D call. This CDR3 comprises 14 residues. Trimming stripped 6 bases from V and 9 bases from J, with 21 bases between. Germline CDR1 and CDR2: MDHEN and SYDVKM.

This clone was detected many times. The J gene is TRBJ1-2, the V gene TRBV7-2; possibly TRBD1 for D (6 bases). The germline V gene encodes CDR1 SGHTA and CDR2 FQGNSA. The germline V and J ends were trimmed by 0 bases and 2 bases, with 13 bases remaining between them. The CDR3 spans 16 residues. The CDR3 DNA sequence: TGTGCCAGCAGCTTAGCCTGGACAGAAGAAAACTATGGCTACACCTTC. Encoded protein: CASSLAWTEENYGYTF.

With respect to this clone: This may come from a read error, since a much larger clone is one base off. The chain employs TRBV5-6 and TRBJ2-7; 9 nucleotides line up with TRBD1. Losses at the gene ends were 1 base for V and 6 bases for J; bases not matched to a gene: 8. CDR1 is SGHDT, CDR2 YYEEEE, per germline. The CDR3 has 15 amino acids. CDR3 in DNA: TGTGCCAGCAGCTTGTTAGGGACAGGGAGCGGCGAGCAGTACTTC. It yields the protein CASSLLGTGSGEQYF. The entire variable domain, with the rest obtained from reference TRBV5-6 and TRBJ2-7, is as follows: DAGVTQSPTHLIKTRGQQVTLRCSPKSGHDTVSWYQQALGQGPQFIFQYYEEEERQRGNFPDRFSGHQFPNYSSELNVNALLLGDSALYLCASSLLGTGSGEQYFGPGTRLTVT.

At least ten counts were recorded for this clone. This rearrangement joins TRBV20-1 to TRBJ2-7, with D unclear. Trimming stripped 2 bases from V and 2 bases from J, with 10 bases between. CDR3 length: 13 residues. Germline loops: CDR1 DFQATT, CDR2 SNEGSKA (reference sequence). The CDR3 sequence: CSARSVSTYEQYF. The CDR3 bases are TGCAGTGCTAGATCGGTCTCAACCTACGAGCAGTACTTC.

The chain links TRBV11-2 to TRBJ1-2; maybe TRBD1 (5 bases). The CDR3 has 13 residues. Germline values: CDR1 SGHAT, CDR2 FQNNGV. The V gene lost 6 bases and the J gene lost 8 bases, with 16 bases spanning the gap. The CDR3 reads CASREGPRQGYTF. CDR3 coding DNA: TGTGCCAGCAGGGAAGGACCAAGACAGGGCTACACCTTC. The whole variable domain, filled in from reference TRBV11-2 and TRBJ1-2, reads EAGVAQSPRYKIIEKRQSVAFWCNPISGHATLYWYQQILGQGPKLLIQFQNNGVVDDSQLPKDRFSAERLKGVDSTLKIQPAKLEDSAVYLCASREGPRQGYTFGSGTRLTVV.

Regarding this clone: The junction shows a germline mismatch at one end, possibly a read error. The chain carries TRBV6-2 or TRBV6-3 and TRBJ2-6; tentative D call: TRBD1 (5 bases). The CDR3 is 14 residues long. The V gene's germline CDR1 is MNHEY and CDR2 SVGEGT. The DNA for the CDR3 is TGTGCCAGCAGTTTCAGGGCTGTGGCCAACGTCCTTACTTTC. It translates to CASSFRAVANVLTF.

Only a few counts were recorded for this clone. V is TRBV28 and J is TRBJ2-3, with 9 bases that match TRBD2. V lost 5 bases, J lost 3 bases, and 6 bases stayed unmatched. CDR1 and CDR2 (germline): MDHEN, SYDVKM. The length of the CDR3 is 15 residues. The CDR3 loop reads CASSGTSTITDTQYF. The CDR3 nucleotides read TGTGCCAGCAGTGGGACTAGCACTATAACAGATACGCAGTATTTT.

This clone was found many times. Other DNA variants within this sample encode the same CDR3. J is TRBJ2-7 and V is TRBV19, with 10 nucleotides matching TRBD2. The CDR3 is made up of 15 amino acids. V was pared by 2 bases and J by 0 bases, with 1 base of the junction left unmatched. CDR1 and CDR2 (germline): LNHDA, SQIVND (reference sequence). The CDR3 reads CASSISSGGSYEQYF. In nucleotides, the CDR3 is TGTGCCAGTAGTATATCTAGCGGGGGCTCCTACGAGCAGTACTTC.

This clone turned up a few times. J is TRBJ2-2 and V is TRBV6-2 or TRBV6-3, with D maybe TRBD2 (5 bases). The germline V gene encodes CDR1 MNHEY and CDR2 SVGEGT. The CDR3 has 16 residues. V lost 5 bases and J lost 2, with 15 bases in between. CDR3 coding DNA: TGTGCCAGCAGTATAGAGGGAGCGCAAAACACCGGGGAGCTGTTTTTT. It specifies CASSIEGAQNTGELFF.

This clone was counted at least ten times. The J gene is TRBJ2-2, the V gene TRBV27; 14 nucleotides line up with TRBD2. The junction had 3 bases not matched to a gene; V was cut back by 5 bases and J by 7 bases. CDR3 length: 15 amino acids. Germline loops: CDR1 MNHEY, CDR2 SMNVEV (reference sequence). The CDR3 reads CASSGTSGRIGELFF. CDR3 in DNA: TGTGCCAGCAGTGGGACTAGCGGGAGAATCGGGGAGCTGTTTTTT.

This clone was found many times. This sequence joins TRBV19 and TRBJ1-5; D remains unclear. Trimming took off 3 bases at V and 3 bases at J, with 3 bases between the two ends. The CDR3 loop spans 12 amino acids. The germline CDR1 and CDR2 sequences are LNHDA and SQIVND (reference sequence). CDR3 nucleotides: TGTGCCAGTAGTATGTACAATCAGCCCCAGCATTTT. Its protein product is CASSMYNQPQHF.

For this clone: The sample has other DNA sequences that encode this CDR3 too. The genes are TRBV6-2 or TRBV6-3 and TRBJ2-3, with 7 bases identical to TRBD1. V shed 6 bases, J shed 5 bases, and the junction held 11 bases outside the gene matches. The CDR3 is made up of 15 amino acids. Looked up from germline, CDR1 is MNHEY and CDR2 is SVGEGT. The CDR3 sequence is CASSRLGTGVDTQYF. The CDR3 nucleotides read TGTGCCAGCAGCCGCCTCGGTACAGGGGTAGATACGCAGTATTTT.

V usage is TRBV20-1 and J usage is TRBJ2-7; 8 bases are shared with TRBD1. From germline, CDR1 is DFQATT and CDR2 SNEGSKA (reference sequence). V lost 6 bases and J lost 2; bases outside the gene matches: 6. This CDR3 has 13 residues. CDR3 in DNA: TGCAGTGCCGGGACAGGAGGGACCTACGAGCAGTACTTC. It yields the protein CSAGTGGTYEQYF.

In this sample, this clone turned up many times. V is TRBV6-6 and J is TRBJ2-1; TRBD1 is a possible D gene (6 bases). The CDR3 runs to 12 residues. In germline, CDR1 is MNHNY, CDR2 SVGAGI (reference sequence). V was cut by 0 bases and J by 10 bases, with 7 bases left in between. The CDR3 sequence: CASSYSRGEQFF. The CDR3 DNA reads as TGTGCCAGCAGTTACTCGAGGGGGGAGCAGTTCTTC.

This clone was recorded many times. The rearrangement uses TRBV6-1 and TRBJ1-1; D not resolved. The CDR3 extends over 11 amino acids. Germline V CDR1 and CDR2: MNHNS, SASEGT. V was clipped by 2 bases and J by 8 bases, with 6 bases between them. CDR3 nucleotides: TGTGCCAGCAGTGAATCTTGGGAAGCTTTCTTT. The encoded protein is CASSESWEAFF.

This clone was seen at least ten times. The genes are TRBV19 and TRBJ1-6; TRBD1 agrees at 9 bases. V was pared by 4 bases and J by 6 bases, with 4 bases of the junction left unmatched. The CDR3 runs to 15 residues. Germline V gives CDR1 LNHDA, CDR2 SQIVND (reference sequence). The CDR3 nucleotides read TGTGCCAGTAGTACCCGACAGGGGGGTAATTCACCCCTCCACTTT. Its protein product is CASSTRQGGNSPLHF.

This clone was found many times. The rearrangement joins TRBV20-1 to TRBJ1-2; D perhaps matches TRBD1 (6 bases). The V end lost 6 bases, the J end lost 0 bases, and 11 bases lay between the germline ends. CDR3 length: 13 residues. Germline CDR1 reads DFQATT; CDR2 reads SNEGSKA (reference sequence). The CDR3 region has the DNA TGCAGTGCCACCGACAGGTCTAACTATGGCTACACCTTC. This translates into CSATDRSNYGYTF.

This clone was seen at least ten times. The chain is built from TRBV20-1 and TRBJ2-3, with 8 bases lining up with TRBD2. This CDR3 has 14 residues. From germline, CDR1 is DFQATT and CDR2 SNEGSKA (reference sequence). V shed 3 bases, J shed 3 bases, and the junction held 5 bases outside the gene matches. The chain's CDR3 is CSARSSGRTDTQYF. In nucleotides, the CDR3 is TGCAGTGCTAGGTCCAGCGGGAGAACAGATACGCAGTATTTT.